The 11 T cell receptor beta chains presented below share a single source sample, sequenced in a study of tumor-infiltrating lymphocytes in primary liver carcinoma. DNA and RNA were both co-extracted from approximately 20-30 mg of bulk tissue that had not been sorted. The input was approximately 500 ng total RNA; TCR beta cDNA was made from it with a constant-region primer. For TCR beta, libraries were produced by three nested multiplex PCR rounds using slightly modified ARM-PCR. Researchers ran the first two PCR rounds for ten to eleven cycles each with TRBV1-TRBV30 forward primers and a C-beta reverse primer. TCRdb re-derived calls from the multiplex PCR reads in MiXCR, one entry per CDR3 protein. The sample has fewer than 85,000 distinct CDR3 sequences; approximately 70% are singletons. Material: tumor-adjacent normal liver tissue. These receptors were taken from a man in his forties with primary liver carcinoma and hepatitis B virus infection.

This clonotype was recorded only once. The rearrangement links TRBV6-1 to TRBJ2-7; no clear D. The germline V gene has CDR1 MNHNS and CDR2 SASEGT. The V gene lost 2 bases and the J gene lost 13 bases, with 12 bases spanning the gap. The CDR3 covers 11 residues. Written as DNA, the CDR3 is TGTGCCAGCAGTGAAATGTACGAGCGATACTTC. It translates to CASSEMYERYF.

This clonotype occurred many times. The chain links TRBV7-9 to TRBJ1-2; D is ambiguous. Germline loops: CDR1 SEHNR, CDR2 FQNEAQ (reference sequence). The CDR3 length is 16 residues. Trimming stripped 5 bases from V and 5 bases from J, with 21 bases between. CDR3 bases: TGTGCCAGCAGCCCCGAGGGCAGGCTGTCCCAGTATGGCTACACCTTC. The encoded protein is CASSPEGRLSQYGYTF.

The count of this clonotype is one. At one boundary the junction diverges from the germline segment, which might be a read error. V usage is TRBV4-1 and J usage is TRBJ2-1; the D gene is possibly TRBD2 (5 bases). The germline gives CDR1 MGHRA, CDR2 YSYEKL. The CDR3 runs to 13 residues. The CDR3 sequence is CISSQALVYERFF. In DNA form, the CDR3 reads TGCATCAGCAGCCAAGCACTAGTCTATGAGCGGTTCTTC.

Notes on this clonotype: A junction end diverges from the germline sequence, so it may reflect a read error. This chain joins TRBV7-8 and TRBJ2-1; the match to TRBD2 covers 11 bases. The CDR3 is made up of 18 amino acids. Per germline, CDR1 SGHVS and CDR2 FQNEAQ. This CDR3 reads CASSSLGGSGRAYNEEFF. The CDR3 region has the DNA TGTGCCAGTAGCTCCTTGGGAGGTAGCGGGAGGGCCTACAATGAGGAGTTCTTC. The whole variable domain, remainder taken from reference TRBV7-8 and TRBJ2-1, is GAGVSQSPRYKVAKRGQDVALRCDPISGHVSLFWYQQALGQGPEFLTYFQNEAQLDKSGLPSDRFFAERPEGSVSTLKIQRTQQEDSAVYLCASSSLGGSGRAYNEEFFGPGTRLTVL.

As regards this clonotype: The junction departs from germline at one end; a sequencing error may be responsible. This chain joins TRBV4-2 and TRBJ2-7; no clear D gene. There are 15 residues in the CDR3. Germline V gene data show CDR1 as LGHNA and CDR2 as YNFKEQ. CDR3 residues: CASTLQWRSSYEQHF. The CDR3 DNA is TGTGCCAGCACCCTTCAGTGGCGGAGCTCCTACGAGCAGCACTTC.

The V and J genes are TRBV6-6 and TRBJ1-1, with no clear D. Trimming cost V 2 bases and J 5 bases, with 9 bases left between them. The CDR3 contains 13 residues. CDR1 is MNHNY and CDR2 is SVGAGI in the germline V gene (reference sequence). The CDR3: CASSYPRDTEAFF. As DNA, the CDR3 is TGTGCCAGCAGTTACCCAAGGGATACTGAAGCTTTCTTT.

For this clonotype: One end of the junction fails to match germline, which may point to a read error. The CDR3 coding sequence is TGTGCCAGCAGTCCGCTTGGAGGTTCAGCGGTCTCCTGCAATGAGCAGTTCTTC. This codes for CASSPLGGSAVSCNEQFF. V is TRBV7-8 and J is TRBJ2-1; tentative D call: TRBD2 (5 bases). Germline CDR1 and CDR2: SGHVS and FQNEAQ. CDR3 length: 18 residues.

Points on this clonotype: One end of the junction does not line up with germline, which may come from a read error. This sequence joins TRBV6-5 and TRBJ2-5; perhaps TRBD1 as D (6 bases). The CDR3 loop spans 11 amino acids. Germline loops: CDR1 MNHEY, CDR2 SVGAGI. For the CDR3, the DNA is TGTGCCAACAGTATTGGTGGGACACAGTACTTC. The encoded protein is CANSIGGTQYF.

As to this clonotype: One end of the junction does not line up with germline, which may come from a read error. The rearrangement joins TRBV12-3 or TRBV12-4 to TRBJ2-2; 9 nucleotides line up with TRBD2. This CDR3 is 16 amino acids long. CDR3 sequence (DNA): TGTGCCAGCAGACTCTTAGCGGGAGCGGGCGCCGGGGAACTGTTTTTT. Translated: CASRLLAGAGAGELFF.

In the case of this clonotype: The junction shows a germline mismatch at one end, possibly a read error. The rearrangement uses TRBV4-3 and TRBJ1-5; D unresolved. The germline gives CDR1 LGHNA, CDR2 YSLEER. The CDR3 runs 13 residues. The CDR3 nucleotides are TGCGCCAGCAGCCGAGATCGGAATCGGCCCCAGCATTTT. This encodes CASSRDRNRPQHF.

The chain links TRBV6-1 to TRBJ2-5; D is unresolved. CDR1 and CDR2 (germline): MNHNS, SASEGT. The CDR3 totals 13 residues. The V end lost 8 bases, the J end lost 5 bases, and 15 bases lay between the germline ends. This CDR3 reads CASGDMGCETQYF. The CDR3 nucleotides read TGTGCCAGCGGCGACATGGGGTGTGAGACCCAGTACTTC.